Presented here are 6 T cell receptor beta chains from one specimen sequenced in a study of T cells in Graves' hyperthyroidism and ophthalmopathy. Amplified TCR beta CDR3 regions derived from RNA transcripts. The TCR CDR3 first-round RT-PCR relied on the HTBI primer set. TCRdb fed the multiplex PCR reads into MiXCR, producing one record per CDR3 protein. The sample has 550,000 to 600,000 distinct CDR3 sequences, more than 13% seen once. The sample comprised blood. These receptors were taken from a woman between 18 and 29 years old with Graves' ophthalmopathy.

This clonotype was seen at least ten times. The rearrangement links TRBV6-1 to TRBJ2-3; tentative D call: TRBD1 (8 bases). This CDR3 is built from 17 residues. Germline loops: CDR1 MNHNS, CDR2 SASEGT. With 4 bases removed from V and 2 bases from J, the gap between germline ends came to 19 bases. The CDR3 DNA reads as TGTGCCAGCAGTGCCCCTAGGGGGGGACAGGTCACAGATACGCAGTATTTT. It specifies CASSAPRGGQVTDTQYF.

The table lists this clonotype with many counts. The chain couples TRBV7-8 to TRBJ2-7; TRBD1 agrees at 7 bases. The CDR3 is 15 amino acids. V trimming: 0 bases; J trimming: 3 bases; junction bases outside the gene matches: 5. Germline CDR1 reads SGHVS; CDR2 reads FQNEAQ. CDR3 in amino acids: CASSLAPGQFYEQYF. DNA for the CDR3: TGTGCCAGCAGCTTAGCTCCGGGACAGTTCTACGAGCAGTACTTC.

This clonotype appeared many times. V is TRBV20-1 and J is TRBJ2-1; the match to TRBD2 covers 12 bases. This CDR3 has 19 residues. The V and J ends lost 1 base and 1 base, in that order; junction bases with no gene match: 11. The V gene's germline CDR1 is DFQATT and CDR2 SNEGSKA (reference sequence). CDR3 residues: CSARVPRLAGVRSYNEQFF. The CDR3 DNA is TGCAGTGCTAGAGTACCGCGACTAGCGGGAGTAAGGTCCTACAATGAGCAGTTCTTC.

The rearrangement joins TRBV29-1 to TRBJ1-1; possibly TRBD1 for D (5 bases). Germline V CDR1 and CDR2: SQVTM, ANQGSEA. Trimming left V 5 bases short and J 5 bases short, with 9 bases between. This CDR3 has 11 amino acids. The CDR3 coding sequence is TGCAGCGTTTCGGGGGGGACTGAAGCTTTCTTT. Translated: CSVSGGTEAFF.

This clonotype appeared many times. This sequence joins TRBV2 and TRBJ2-1; TRBD2 aligns across 14 bases. Germline V gives CDR1 SNHLY, CDR2 FYNNEI. Trimming at V came to 7 bases and at J to 5 bases, leaving 7 bases not matched to a gene. The CDR3 spans 16 residues. The CDR3: CASIRGLAGGNNEQFF. The DNA for the CDR3 is TGTGCCAGCATTAGAGGACTAGCGGGAGGAAACAATGAGCAGTTCTTC.

This clonotype was counted between two and nine times. The chain employs TRBV11-2 and TRBJ1-1, with D possibly being TRBD1 (5 bases). Trimming removed 5 bases from V and 7 bases from J, with 11 bases in between. This CDR3 is built from 12 residues. Per germline, CDR1 SGHAT and CDR2 FQNNGV. The CDR3 here is CASSPGTVEAFF. For the CDR3, the DNA is TGTGCCAGCAGCCCAGGGACGGTTGAAGCTTTCTTT.